This TCR beta chain was captured in a study of blood T cell repertoires in COVID-19. Study-level background: Specimens from acute and convalescent COVID-19 originated in the United States, Italy and Spain. From T cells, B-cell-depleted T cells, or PBMCs came the material, which was cDNA or gDNA.

Followed longitudinally, the Seattle patients had been enrolled during active infection. How the authors handled the data: Cell counts per sample came from amplifying reference gene primers. TCRdb's copy holds only in-frame clones and misses some; the assay was immunoSEQ multiplex PCR. D and trimming come from the DNA, and the V and J calls and clone size come from that table. Of about 160,000 clones listed, approximately 86% are singletons. The germline CDR1 and CDR2 sequences are MNHEY and SVGAGI. The CDR3 extends over 14 amino acids. V lost 0 bases and J 4 bases, leaving 9 bases between the germline ends.

The V gene is TRBV6-5, the J gene TRBJ1-2; D unresolved. This TCR was sampled from a woman aged 40 to 50 with COVID-19, enrolled during active disease. The sequenced sample consisted of peripheral blood. As DNA, the CDR3 is TGTGCCAGCAGTTACTCGGTCGCAGGCTATGGCTACACCTTC. Residues: CASSYSVAGYGYTF.